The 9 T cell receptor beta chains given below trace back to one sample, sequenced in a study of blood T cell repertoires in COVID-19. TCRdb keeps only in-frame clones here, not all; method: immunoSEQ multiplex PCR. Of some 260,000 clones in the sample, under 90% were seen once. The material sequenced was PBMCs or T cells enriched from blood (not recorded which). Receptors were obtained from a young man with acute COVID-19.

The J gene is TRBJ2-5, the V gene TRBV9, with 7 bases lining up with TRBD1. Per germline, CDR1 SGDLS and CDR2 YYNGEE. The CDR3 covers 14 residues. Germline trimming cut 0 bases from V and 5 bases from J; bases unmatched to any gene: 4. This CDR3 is CASSVGSQGETQYF. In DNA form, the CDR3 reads TGTGCCAGCAGCGTAGGATCACAGGGGGAGACCCAGTACTTC. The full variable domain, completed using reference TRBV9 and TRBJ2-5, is DSGVTQTPKHLITATGQRVTLRCSPRSGDLSVYWYQQSLDQGLQFLIQYYNGEERAKGNILERFSAQQFPDLHSELNLSSLELGDSALYFCASSVGSQGETQYFGPGTRLLVL.

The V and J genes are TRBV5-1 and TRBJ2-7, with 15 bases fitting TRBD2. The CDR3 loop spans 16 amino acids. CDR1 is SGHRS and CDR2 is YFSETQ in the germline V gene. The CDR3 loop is CASRSLPGLAGGEQYV. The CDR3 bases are TGTGCCAGCAGAAGCCTACCGGGACTAGCGGGAGGCGAGCAGTACGTC.

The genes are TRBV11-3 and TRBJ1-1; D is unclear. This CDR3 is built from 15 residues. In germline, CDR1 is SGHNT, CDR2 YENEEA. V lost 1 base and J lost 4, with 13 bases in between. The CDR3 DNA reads TGTGCCAGCAGCTTAGTTGGGGAGGGCGGCACTGAAGCTTTCTTT. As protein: CASSLVGEGGTEAFF.

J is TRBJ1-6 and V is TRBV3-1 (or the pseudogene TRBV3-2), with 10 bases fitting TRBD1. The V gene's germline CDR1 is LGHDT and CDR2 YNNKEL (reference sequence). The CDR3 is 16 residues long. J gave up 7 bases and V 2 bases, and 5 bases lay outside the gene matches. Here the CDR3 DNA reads TGTGCCAGCAGCCAACTTCCGGGACAGGGGAATTCACCCCTCCACTTT. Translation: CASSQLPGQGNSPLHF.

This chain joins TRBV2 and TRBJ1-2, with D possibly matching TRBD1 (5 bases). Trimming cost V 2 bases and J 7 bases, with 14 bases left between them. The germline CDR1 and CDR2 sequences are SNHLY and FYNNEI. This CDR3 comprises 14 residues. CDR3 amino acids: CASSENQGRSGYTF. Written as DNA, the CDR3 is TGTGCCAGCAGTGAAAACCAGGGAAGGAGTGGCTACACCTTC.

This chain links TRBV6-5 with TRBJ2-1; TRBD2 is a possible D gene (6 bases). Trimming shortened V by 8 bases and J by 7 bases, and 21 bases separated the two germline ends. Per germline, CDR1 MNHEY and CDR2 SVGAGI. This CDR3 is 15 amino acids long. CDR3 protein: CASGGGDRLRNEQFF. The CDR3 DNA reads TGTGCCAGCGGAGGAGGGGACCGGCTACGGAATGAGCAGTTCTTC.

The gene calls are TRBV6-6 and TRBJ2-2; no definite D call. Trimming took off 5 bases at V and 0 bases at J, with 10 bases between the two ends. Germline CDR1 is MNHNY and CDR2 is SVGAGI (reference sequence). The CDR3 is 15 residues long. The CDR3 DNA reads TGTGCCAGCAGTGCTCAGGCCTCGAACACCGGGGAGCTGTTTTTT. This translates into CASSAQASNTGELFF.

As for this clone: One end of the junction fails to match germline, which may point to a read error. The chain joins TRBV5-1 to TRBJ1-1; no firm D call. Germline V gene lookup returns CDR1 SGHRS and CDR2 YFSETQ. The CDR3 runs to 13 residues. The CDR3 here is CASSIIMNTEAFF. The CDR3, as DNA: TGTGCCAGCAGCATTATAATGAACACTGAAGCTTTCTTT.

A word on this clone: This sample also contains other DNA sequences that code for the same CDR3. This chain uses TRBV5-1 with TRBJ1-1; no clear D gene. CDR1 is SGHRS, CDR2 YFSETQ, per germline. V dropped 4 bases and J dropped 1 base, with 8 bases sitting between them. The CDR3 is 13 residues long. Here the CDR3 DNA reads TGCGCCAGCAGCCGAGAGGGGAACACTGAAGCTTTCTTT. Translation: CASSREGNTEAFF.